These 18 T cell receptor beta chains were all obtained from the same sample, sequenced in a study of blood T cell repertoires in COVID-19. TCRdb's table, derived via immunoSEQ multiplex PCR, lists solely in-frame clones and lacks some. The sample yields under 95,000 clones, approximately 86% seen once. Input material: peripheral blood. The receptors stem from a woman older than 75 with acute or convalescent COVID-19.

The DNA for the CDR3 is TGTGCCAGCAGCTTAACTAGCAAAAACATTCAGTACTTC. Residues: CASSLTSKNIQYF. J is TRBJ2-4 and V is TRBV7-2, with D possibly matching TRBD2 (5 bases). V lost 2 bases and J lost 3, with 5 bases in between. The germline gives CDR1 SGHTA, CDR2 FQGNSA. This CDR3 is 13 amino acids long.

V usage is TRBV21-1 and J usage is TRBJ2-7; the table's D call of TRBD1 was not tested on the DNA. TRBV21-1 is a pseudogene. The CDR3 covers 13 residues. The DNA of the CDR3 is TGTGCCAGCAACTGGACAGGGGGTGGCGAGCAGTACTTC. Encoded protein: CASNWTGGGEQYF.

The chain is built from TRBV10-2 and TRBJ2-2; 10 bases map to TRBD1. In germline, CDR1 is WSHSY, CDR2 SAAADI. After removal of 6 bases from V and 5 bases from J, the junction contained 6 bases not matched to a gene. The CDR3 consists of 15 residues. This chain's CDR3 is CASSRQGALTGELFF. CDR3 coding DNA: TGCGCCAGCAGCAGACAGGGGGCGCTTACCGGGGAGCTGTTTTTT.

The rearrangement uses TRBV28 and TRBJ1-5, with 10 bases identical to TRBD1. Germline V lookup: CDR1 MDHEN, CDR2 SYDVKM. The CDR3 spans 16 residues. V trimming: 1 base; J trimming: 4 bases; junction bases outside the gene matches: 4. CDR3 coding DNA: TGTGCCAGCAGTTTATTTGAGGGACAGGGGAATCAGCCCCAGCATTTT. Encoded protein: CASSLFEGQGNQPQHF.

CDR3 protein: CATSTGVRETQYF. The DNA of the CDR3 is TGTGCCACCAGTACAGGGGTCCGGGAGACCCAGTACTTC. V and J are TRBV24-1 and TRBJ2-5, with 7 bases aligning to TRBD1. The CDR3 consists of 13 residues. Per germline, CDR1 KGHDR and CDR2 SFDVKD. V was pared by 6 bases and J by 5 bases, with 5 bases of the junction left unmatched.

V is TRBV3-1 (or the pseudogene TRBV3-2) and J is TRBJ2-7; no clear D gene. CDR1 and CDR2 from the germline V gene are LGHDT and YNNKEL (reference sequence). This CDR3 has 15 amino acids. V was cut by 0 bases and J by 1 base, with 10 bases left in between. The CDR3 is CASSQDRAYSYEQYF. The CDR3 nucleotides read TGTGCCAGCAGCCAAGATCGAGCGTATTCCTACGAGCAGTACTTC.

J is TRBJ2-1 and V is TRBV27; 7 bases line up with TRBD1. In germline, CDR1 is MNHEY, CDR2 SMNVEV (reference sequence). This CDR3 region has 16 residues. V lost 4 bases to trimming and J lost 5 bases; unmatched junction nucleotides: 11. The CDR3 here is CASSSLRDSRNNEQFF. CDR3 DNA: TGTGCCAGCAGTTCCCTCCGGGACAGCAGAAACAATGAGCAGTTCTTC.

This clone was seen a handful of times. The chain combines TRBV7-9 with TRBJ1-1, with D tentatively TRBD1 (5 bases). Germline values: CDR1 SEHNR, CDR2 FQNEAQ (reference sequence). The V gene lost 4 bases and the J gene lost 10 bases, with 10 bases spanning the gap. There are 11 residues in the CDR3. The CDR3 DNA reads TGTGCCAGCAGCTCCCCGGGGGTAGCTTTCTTT. Amino acids: CASSSPGVAFF.

J is TRBJ2-2 and V is TRBV5-1; 8 bases map to TRBD1. The germline CDR1 and CDR2 sequences are SGHRS and YFSETQ. The CDR3 contains 15 residues. V lost 1 base and J lost 6; bases outside the gene matches: 5. CDR3 loop: CASSLTGGTAGELFF. In DNA form, the CDR3 reads TGCGCCAGCAGCTTGACAGGGGGAACGGCCGGGGAGCTGTTTTTT.

The chain recombines TRBV15 with TRBJ1-5, with D maybe TRBD1 (5 bases). The CDR3 contains 16 residues. Germline CDR1 is LNHNV and CDR2 is YYDKDF (reference sequence). V was pared by 1 base and J by 3 bases, with 13 bases between. The DNA for the CDR3 is TGTGCCACCAGCAGAGGAAATAGGGGTGACAATCAGCCCCAGCATTTT. Translated: CATSRGNRGDNQPQHF.

V usage is TRBV2 and J usage is TRBJ2-5; tentative D call: TRBD2 (5 bases). The CDR3 is made up of 14 amino acids. CDR1 and CDR2 from the germline V gene are SNHLY and FYNNEI. The germline V and J ends were trimmed by 5 bases and 5 bases, with 15 bases remaining between them. CDR3 sequence: CASSWTGVLETQYF. In DNA, the CDR3 is TGTGCCAGCAGTTGGACCGGGGTTTTGGAGACCCAGTACTTC.

The rearrangement joins TRBV6-1 to TRBJ2-7; maybe TRBD2 (6 bases). Germline V gene lookup returns CDR1 MNHNS and CDR2 SASEGT. The V gene lost 1 base and the J gene lost 3 bases, with 16 bases spanning the gap. There are 16 residues in the CDR3. As DNA, the CDR3 is TGTGCCAGCAGTGAAGGGGTAGCGGCTAACTACTACGAGCAGTACTTC. Its protein is CASSEGVAANYYEQYF.

This clone was detected only a few times. The chain couples TRBV11-2 to TRBJ2-7; 12 bases align to TRBD2. Germline V lookup: CDR1 SGHAT, CDR2 FQNNGV. With 1 base clipped from V and 4 bases from J, the junction kept 2 bases outside the gene matches. CDR3 length: 15 residues. CDR3 in DNA: TGTGCCAGCAGCTTAGCTAGCGGGAGGGGATACGAGCAGTACTTC. Translated, it gives CASSLASGRGYEQYF.

V is TRBV6-2 or TRBV6-3 and J is TRBJ2-7, with D unclear. V was pared by 5 bases and J by 2 bases, with 10 bases between. The germline V gene has CDR1 MNHEY and CDR2 SVGEGT. The CDR3 spans 13 residues. CDR3 sequence: CASSHRQAYEQYF. CDR3 nucleotide sequence: TGTGCCAGCAGTCACCGGCAGGCCTACGAGCAGTACTTC.

V gene TRBV5-1 combines with J gene TRBJ1-4; TRBD1 matches at 8 bases. The germline CDR1 and CDR2 sequences are SGHRS and YFSETQ. The CDR3 consists of 16 residues. V lost 4 bases and J lost 0; bases outside the gene matches: 5. The CDR3 DNA is TGCGCCAGCAGCATACAGGGGGTTGCAACTAATGAAAAACTGTTTTTT. This sequence encodes CASSIQGVATNEKLFF. The variable domain in full, completed from reference TRBV5-1 and TRBJ1-4, reads KAGVTQTPRYLIKTRGQQVTLSCSPISGHRSVSWYQQTPGQGLQFLFEYFSETQRNKGNFPGRFSGRQFSNSRSEMNVSTLELGDSALYLCASSIQGVATNEKLFFGSGTQLSVL.

The rearrangement joins TRBV4-1 to TRBJ2-3; TRBD2 is a possible D gene (6 bases). There are 17 residues in the CDR3. Germline lookup yields CDR1 MGHRA and CDR2 YSYEKL. V was shortened by 1 base and J by 0 bases, with 14 bases between the two germline ends. Here the CDR3 DNA reads TGCGCCAGCAGCCAAGTCCCTAGCGCTAAGAGCACAGATACGCAGTATTTT. Residues: CASSQVPSAKSTDTQYF.

The CDR3 region is CAIKTDLHSGNTIYF. In DNA form, the CDR3 reads TGTGCCATCAAGACAGACCTCCACTCTGGAAACACCATATATTTT. V usage is TRBV10-3 and J usage is TRBJ1-3, with D perhaps TRBD1 (5 bases). V dropped 7 bases and J dropped 0 bases, with 13 bases sitting between them. The CDR3 sequence is 15 residues long. CDR1 and CDR2 (germline): ENHRY, SYGVKD.

The rearrangement joins TRBV6-2 or TRBV6-3 to TRBJ1-4, with no clear D. Trimming stripped 2 bases from V and 0 bases from J, with 13 bases between. CDR3 length: 17 amino acids. Germline V lookup: CDR1 MNHEY, CDR2 SVGEGT. The chain's CDR3 is CASSYGGLGPTNEKLFF. CDR3 DNA: TGTGCCAGCAGTTACGGTGGATTGGGCCCAACTAATGAAAAACTGTTTTTT.